One sample yielded the 22 T cell receptor beta chains listed below, sequenced in a study of CD8 T cells in ankylosing spondylitis. TCRdb passed the 5' RACE reads through MiXCR, listing each CDR3 protein once. The sample records 300,000 to 400,000 distinct CDR3 sequences, approximately 22% being singletons. The sample comprised blood, either unsorted or a sorted T cell fraction (not recorded which). These TCRs come from a male donor with ankylosing spondylitis or in good health (not recorded which).

V is TRBV6-5 and J is TRBJ2-7, with 11 bases identical to TRBD2. With V trimmed by 0 bases and J by 7 bases, 5 bases remained unmatched. Germline V lookup: CDR1 MNHEY, CDR2 SVGAGI. The CDR3 is 15 residues long. CDR3 DNA: TGTGCCAGCAGTTACTCGACTAGCGGGGCTCGGGAGCAGTACTTC. Encoded protein: CASSYSTSGAREQYF.

The gene calls are TRBV4-1 and TRBJ2-7, with 7 bases fitting TRBD1. Germline V gene data show CDR1 as MGHRA and CDR2 as YSYEKL. After removal of 0 bases from V and 6 bases from J, the junction contained 8 bases not matched to a gene. The CDR3 totals 15 residues. CDR3 loop: CASSQDTGQSGEQYF. CDR3 sequence (DNA): TGCGCCAGCAGCCAAGATACGGGACAGTCTGGCGAGCAGTACTTC.

The chain carries TRBV5-5 and TRBJ2-7; perhaps TRBD1 as D (5 bases). V lost 2 bases, J lost 2 bases, and 14 bases lay in between. There are 15 residues in the CDR3. CDR1 is SGHKS, CDR2 YYEKEE, per germline (reference sequence). Here the CDR3 reads CASSLTLDITYEQYF. CDR3 bases: TGTGCCAGCAGCTTAACGCTGGACATAACCTACGAGCAGTACTTC.

This clonotype was observed a handful of times. V usage is TRBV20-1 and J usage is TRBJ2-7, with TRBD1 matching 8 bases. This CDR3 is 14 amino acids long. Trimming took 3 bases from V and 3 from J; bases not matched to a gene: 7. Germline CDR1 DFQATT, CDR2 SNEGSKA (reference sequence). This CDR3 reads CSARDRERIYEQYF. As DNA, the CDR3 is TGCAGTGCTAGGGACAGGGAGAGGATCTACGAGCAGTACTTC.

The J gene is TRBJ2-5, the V gene TRBV6-5, with 8 bases identical to TRBD1. From germline, CDR1 is MNHEY and CDR2 SVGAGI. V lost 4 bases and J lost 4; bases outside the gene matches: 11. The CDR3 length is 16 residues. The CDR3 nucleotides are TGTGCCAGCAGTTTTGACAGGGGAGGAGATCGAGAGACCCAGTACTTC. Its translation is CASSFDRGGDRETQYF.

This clonotype was detected only a few times. The rearrangement uses TRBV28 and TRBJ2-7; 10 positions agree with TRBD2. Germline CDR1 is MDHEN and CDR2 is SYDVKM. The junction had 4 bases not matched to a gene; V was cut back by 11 bases and J by 0 bases. The CDR3 spans 13 residues. The CDR3 coding sequence is TGTGCCCTTTCTAGCGGGGGCTCCTACGAGCAGTACTTC. Residues: CALSSGGSYEQYF.

This clonotype was seen only a few times. This chain joins TRBV20-1 and TRBJ2-7, with 11 bases that match TRBD2. The CDR3 loop spans 17 amino acids. Germline V gives CDR1 DFQATT, CDR2 SNEGSKA (reference sequence). The V and J ends lost 0 bases and 0 bases, in that order; junction bases with no gene match: 7. CDR3 protein: CSARDVQGLADSYEQYF. Here the CDR3 DNA reads TGCAGTGCTAGAGATGTTCAGGGACTAGCGGACTCCTACGAGCAGTACTTC.

Written as DNA, the CDR3 is TGTGCCATCAGGGAACTTAGCGGGGGGGAGGATACGCAGTATTTT. Its protein product is CAIRELSGGEDTQYF. The chain employs TRBV10-3 and TRBJ2-3, with 11 bases matching TRBD2. This CDR3 spans 15 amino acids. The V gene end was trimmed by 6 bases and the J gene end by 6 bases; junction bases not matched to a gene: 8. Germline lookup yields CDR1 ENHRY and CDR2 SYGVKD.

The J gene is TRBJ2-3, the V gene TRBV29-1; D call uncertain. V lost 7 bases to trimming and J lost 6 bases, with 8 bases between them. The CDR3 consists of 10 residues. The germline V gene encodes CDR1 SQVTM and CDR2 ANQGSEA. The CDR3 region is CSACTDTQYF. The CDR3 DNA is TGCAGCGCCTGTACGGATACGCAGTATTTT.

This clonotype showed up many times. The V gene is TRBV27, the J gene TRBJ1-5; D is possibly TRBD1 (5 bases). The CDR3 is 13 amino acids. Germline V CDR1 and CDR2: MNHEY, SMNVEV (reference sequence). Deletions cut 3 bases from V and 5 bases from J, with 8 bases between. In DNA, the CDR3 is TGTGCCAGCAGTTTGATGGGGCATCAGCCCCAGCATTTT. It is translated as CASSLMGHQPQHF.

The rearrangement joins TRBV5-1 to TRBJ2-1; no reliable D call. The germline V gene has CDR1 SGHRS and CDR2 YFSETQ. V shed 6 bases and J shed 8 bases, with 12 bases lying between them. The CDR3 extends over 12 amino acids. CDR3 in amino acids: CASTWKADEQFF. The CDR3 DNA reads as TGCGCCAGCACCTGGAAGGCCGATGAGCAGTTCTTC.

In its sample, this clonotype was seen a few times. The chain carries TRBV4-1 and TRBJ2-7, with TRBD1 matching over 9 bases. The CDR3 consists of 15 residues. The V gene's germline CDR1 is MGHRA and CDR2 YSYEKL. J lost 6 bases, V lost 4 bases, and 10 bases had no gene match. CDR3 amino acids: CASSLLPGQGSEQYF. The CDR3 DNA follows: TGCGCCAGCAGCCTACTCCCGGGACAGGGAAGCGAGCAGTACTTC.

There are a few counts of this clonotype. The V gene is TRBV27, the J gene TRBJ1-1; D not resolved. The CDR3 contains 13 residues. Germline V CDR1 and CDR2: MNHEY, SMNVEV (reference sequence). V was pared by 0 bases and J by 2 bases, with 4 bases between. The chain's CDR3 is CASSLSTNTEAFF. Written as DNA, the CDR3 is TGTGCCAGCAGTTTATCTACAAACACTGAAGCTTTCTTT.

The chain is built from TRBV6-4 and TRBJ2-3; TRBD2 might be the D (5 bases). This CDR3 spans 14 amino acids. With 0 bases removed from V and 2 bases from J, the gap between germline ends came to 6 bases. From germline, CDR1 is MRHNA and CDR2 SNTAGT. The CDR3 is CASSDSGVTDTQYF. For the CDR3, the DNA is TGTGCCAGCAGTGACTCCGGGGTCACAGATACGCAGTATTTT.

This clonotype appeared a few times. The chain carries TRBV7-9 and TRBJ2-7; D ambiguous. Germline V lookup: CDR1 SEHNR, CDR2 FQNEAQ (reference sequence). This CDR3 spans 13 amino acids. Trimming stripped 4 bases from V and 3 bases from J, with 10 bases between. The DNA for the CDR3 is TGTGCCAGCAGCTCCACACTAATCTACGAGCAGTACTTC. Translated: CASSSTLIYEQYF.

The genes are TRBV5-6 and TRBJ2-7; TRBD2 matches 12 bases. Germline-derived CDR1 and CDR2 are SGHDT and YYEEEE. V shed 5 bases and J 3 bases; nucleotides not matched to a gene: 6. The CDR3 runs to 15 residues. CDR3 DNA: TGTGCCAGCAGACAAGGGACTAGCGGGCTCTACGAGCAGTACTTC. This gives the protein CASRQGTSGLYEQYF.

J is TRBJ2-1 and V is TRBV14, with a weak D call TRBD2 (5 bases). CDR1 and CDR2 (germline): SGHDN, FVKESK. V was clipped by 3 bases and J by 3 bases, with 9 bases between them. This CDR3 region has 14 residues. For the CDR3, the DNA is TGTGCCAGCAGCCACCGGAGGCGCTACAATGAGCAGTTCTTC. It encodes CASSHRRRYNEQFF.

The genes are TRBV12-3 or TRBV12-4 and TRBJ2-7, with D possibly being TRBD1 (5 bases). Trimming removed 0 bases from V and 5 bases from J, with 8 bases in between. There are 13 residues in the CDR3. The CDR3 is CASSLAGAHEQYF. CDR3 DNA: TGTGCCAGCAGTTTAGCAGGGGCCCACGAGCAGTACTTC.

This clonotype was observed many times. The genes are TRBV12-3 or TRBV12-4 and TRBJ2-5; D is possibly TRBD1 or TRBD2 (7 bases each). The ends were cut back, 6 bases at V and 5 bases at J, with 19 bases in the middle. The CDR3 sequence is 15 residues long. The CDR3 here is CASSPPGGVWETQYF. CDR3 DNA sequence: TGTGCCAGCAGCCCCCCAGGGGGGGTGTGGGAGACCCAGTACTTC.

J is TRBJ2-1 and V is TRBV11-2; 9 nucleotides line up with TRBD1. V trimming: 1 base; J trimming: 9 bases; junction bases outside the gene matches: 7. Per the germline V gene, CDR1 is SGHAT and CDR2 is FQNNGV. This CDR3 comprises 15 residues. Here the CDR3 DNA reads TGTGCCAGCAGCTTAGTCCCGGGACAGGGAAGTGAGCAGTTCTTC. Translation: CASSLVPGQGSEQFF.

The gene calls are TRBV7-9 and TRBJ2-1; D remains unclear. V gave up 0 bases and J gave up 7 bases, with 13 bases separating them. Germline V lookup: CDR1 SEHNR, CDR2 FQNEAQ (reference sequence). This CDR3 has 15 residues. CDR3 bases: TGTGCCAGCAGCTTAGCAGAGTGGTTGGGAAATGAGCAGTTCTTC. It translates to CASSLAEWLGNEQFF.

This clonotype was recorded a few times. This rearrangement joins TRBV4-2 to TRBJ2-7; TRBD2 aligns across 10 bases. Germline-derived CDR1 and CDR2 are LGHNA and YNFKEQ. V dropped 0 bases and J dropped 0; count of bases not matched to a gene: 14. The CDR3 contains 20 residues. The CDR3, as DNA: TGTGCCAGCAGCCAAGAGGTCTTGGGACTAGCGACCACCTACTCCTACGAGCAGTACTTC. It encodes CASSQEVLGLATTYSYEQYF.